Sequencing of this T cell receptor (beta chain) was carried out in a study of T cell responses to AZD1222 COVID-19 vaccine. Using immunoSEQ multiplex PCR, the repertoire was profiled, and TCRdb retains in-frame clones only, with some absent. The table records 90,000 to 120,000 clones, roughly 87% of them present only once. Trimming took 4 bases from V and 5 from J, leaving 13 bases between them. Germline values: CDR1 KGHDR, CDR2 SFDVKD. The CDR3 has 15 residues. V gene TRBV24-1 combines with J gene TRBJ2-2, with a tentative D call TRBD1 (6 bases). This material consisted of peripheral blood, taken on day 0 of AZD1222 vaccination. The receptor's source is an adult in good health. The CDR3 here is CATSEAGVETGELFF. The DNA for the CDR3 is TGTGCCACCAGTGAGGCAGGGGTAGAAACCGGGGAGCTGTTTTTT.